The 3 T cell receptor beta chains below come from one sample, sequenced in a study of CD8+ T cells in alopecia areata. The authors extracted RNA and reverse transcribed it into cDNA as the sequencing template. Assay used: immunoSEQ multiplex PCR; TCRdb lists only in-frame clones, some missing. This repertoire shows fewer than 150,000 clones, about two fifths found once; its top ten account for 3.1%. Sequencing was carried out using CD4+ T cells sorted from blood. The receptors come from a human donor with alopecia areata.

The gene calls are TRBV30 and TRBJ2-1; a possible D gene is TRBD1 (6 bases). CDR1 is GTSNPN and CDR2 is SVGIG in the germline V gene (reference sequence). This CDR3 region has 12 residues. Trimming shortened V by 3 bases and J by 8 bases, and 11 bases separated the two germline ends. CDR3 sequence: CAWRRQGYEQFF. CDR3 nucleotide sequence: TGTGCCTGGAGGAGGCAGGGGTATGAGCAGTTCTTC.

The chain employs TRBV7-6 and TRBJ1-4, with D uncertain. Trimming took 2 bases from V and 5 from J, leaving 21 bases between them. CDR1 is SGHVS and CDR2 is FNYEAQ in the germline V gene. This CDR3 has 18 residues. The CDR3 nucleotides read TGTGCCAGCAGCTTATACGACTCAACAGTACCTGAAAATGAAAAACTGTTTTTT. This gives the protein CASSLYDSTVPENEKLFF.

V and J are TRBV27 and TRBJ1-4; D not resolved. V lost 5 bases and J lost 3, with 10 bases in between. In germline, CDR1 is MNHEY, CDR2 SMNVEV (reference sequence). CDR3 length: 14 amino acids. The CDR3 nucleotides read TGTGCCAGCAGTCCTACACCGGCTAATGAAAAACTGTTTTTT. Protein: CASSPTPANEKLFF.